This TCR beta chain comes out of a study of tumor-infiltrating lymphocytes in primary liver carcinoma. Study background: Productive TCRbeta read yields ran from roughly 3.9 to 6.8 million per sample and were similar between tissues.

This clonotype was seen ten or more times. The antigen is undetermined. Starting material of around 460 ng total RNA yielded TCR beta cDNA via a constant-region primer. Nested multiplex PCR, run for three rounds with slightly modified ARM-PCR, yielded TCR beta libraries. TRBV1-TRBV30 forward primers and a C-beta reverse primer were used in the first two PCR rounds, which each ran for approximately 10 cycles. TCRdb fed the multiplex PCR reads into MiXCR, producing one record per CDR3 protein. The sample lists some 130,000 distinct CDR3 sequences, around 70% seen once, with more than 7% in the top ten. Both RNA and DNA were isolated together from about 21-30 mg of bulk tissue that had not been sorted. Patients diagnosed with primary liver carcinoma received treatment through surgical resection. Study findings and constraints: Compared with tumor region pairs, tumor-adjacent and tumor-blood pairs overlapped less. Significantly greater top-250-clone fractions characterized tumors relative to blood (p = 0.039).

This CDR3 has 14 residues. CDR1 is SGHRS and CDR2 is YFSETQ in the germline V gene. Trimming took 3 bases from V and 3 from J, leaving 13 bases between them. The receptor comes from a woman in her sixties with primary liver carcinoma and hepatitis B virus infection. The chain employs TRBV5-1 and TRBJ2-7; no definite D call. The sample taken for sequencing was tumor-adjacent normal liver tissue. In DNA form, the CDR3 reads TGCGCCAGCAGCTCTGAGGCCTACCGCTACGAGCAGTACTTC. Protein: CASSSEAYRYEQYF.